The 10 T cell receptor beta chains in this list originate from one sample, sequenced in a study of T cell responses to AZD1222 COVID-19 vaccine. The data were produced by immunoSEQ multiplex PCR, yet TCRdb's version contains in-frame clones alone and is incomplete. The sample holds 57,000 or so clones; around 85% are singletons and the top ten take roughly 25%. The sample here was peripheral blood, taken 28 days after the second AZD1222 dose. The receptor set was obtained from an adult who received the AZD1222 COVID-19 vaccine.

This chain links TRBV27 with TRBJ1-5; D uncertain. The CDR3 spans 13 residues. CDR1 is MNHEY and CDR2 is SMNVEV in the germline V gene (reference sequence). Trimming stripped 2 bases from V and 6 bases from J, with 8 bases between. CDR3 nucleotide sequence: TGTGCCAGCAGTTTAAATAGCGGTCAGCCCCAGCATTTT. Protein: CASSLNSGQPQHF.

This clone was counted a single time. The chain couples TRBV11-2 to TRBJ2-2; D is perhaps TRBD2 (6 bases). The CDR3 runs 15 residues. With 5 bases removed from V and 5 bases from J, the gap between germline ends came to 15 bases. CDR1 is SGHAT, CDR2 FQNNGV, per germline. Here the CDR3 DNA reads TGTGCCAGCAGCGTGAGAGGGGCGGGAACCGGGGAGCTGTTTTTT. This codes for CASSVRGAGTGELFF.

The chain recombines TRBV4-2 with TRBJ2-5; no reliable D call. The germline gives CDR1 LGHNA, CDR2 YNFKEQ. The CDR3 contains 13 residues. Trimming took off 4 bases at V and 1 base at J, with 7 bases between the two ends. The CDR3 reads CASSPPGQETQYF. CDR3 sequence (DNA): TGTGCCAGCAGCCCACCGGGCCAAGAGACCCAGTACTTC.

This clone was detected only once. The chain combines TRBV10-3 with TRBJ2-7; 11 bases match TRBD2. J was trimmed by 6 bases and V by 6 bases; bases with no gene match: 13. The CDR3 sequence is 16 residues long. Per germline, CDR1 ENHRY and CDR2 SYGVKD. In nucleotides, the CDR3 is TGTGCCATCAGCGCTATTCCTAGCGGGAGGCTTCGCGAGCAGTACTTC. Translation: CAISAIPSGRLREQYF.

The chain employs TRBV4-2 and TRBJ2-1; no definite D call. Trimming removed 0 bases at V and 6 bases at J, with 12 bases between. The CDR3 is 15 residues long. CDR1 LGHNA and CDR2 YNFKEQ come from the germline V gene. Here the CDR3 DNA reads TGTGCCAGCAGCCAAGATCGTGGCAGAAGCAATGAGCAGTTCTTC. It encodes CASSQDRGRSNEQFF.

The chain uses TRBV29-1 and TRBJ1-2; D might be TRBD1 (5 bases). The CDR3 length is 12 residues. The germline gives CDR1 SQVTM, CDR2 ANQGSEA. Between the trimmed V and J ends, which lost 5 bases and 6 bases, there was a span of 13 bases. The CDR3 sequence: CSVSSGTDGYTF. CDR3 DNA sequence: TGCAGCGTTTCGTCCGGGACGGATGGCTACACCTTC.

This clone appeared once. This chain joins TRBV5-1 and TRBJ2-2; 11 nucleotides agree with TRBD1. This CDR3 is 16 amino acids long. Germline loops: CDR1 SGHRS, CDR2 YFSETQ. V lost 3 bases to trimming and J lost 4 bases; unmatched junction nucleotides: 5. This chain's CDR3 is CASSWTGTGGTGELFF. Here the CDR3 DNA reads TGCGCCAGCAGCTGGACCGGGACAGGGGGCACCGGGGAGCTGTTTTTT.

V gene TRBV14 combines with J gene TRBJ2-1; the D gene is possibly TRBD1 (5 bases). CDR1 SGHDN and CDR2 FVKESK come from the germline V gene. Deletions cut 4 bases from V and 4 bases from J, with 14 bases between. The CDR3 length is 15 residues. The CDR3 nucleotides are TGTGCCAGCAGCCTTTTAGACAGCATTTACAATGAGCAGTTCTTC. Translated: CASSLLDSIYNEQFF. The entire variable domain, with the rest obtained from reference TRBV14 and TRBJ2-1, is as follows: EAGVTQFPSHSVIEKGQTVTLRCDPISGHDNLYWYRRVMGKEIKFLLHFVKESKQDESGMPNNRFLAERTGGTYSTLKVQPAELEDSGVYFCASSLLDSIYNEQFFGPGTRLTVL.

V is TRBV29-1 and J is TRBJ2-7; 11 bases align to TRBD1. The V gene end was trimmed by 8 bases and the J gene end by 5 bases; junction bases not matched to a gene: 8. Germline V gene data show CDR1 as SQVTM and CDR2 as ANQGSEA. The CDR3 length is 13 residues. Here the CDR3 DNA reads TGCAGCTTCAGAGGACAGGGGGCTCACGAGCAGTACTTC. This sequence encodes CSFRGQGAHEQYF.

The chain recombines TRBV29-1 with TRBJ1-2; the D is unclear. Germline assignment: CDR1 SQVTM and CDR2 ANQGSEA. The CDR3 length is 13 residues. Trimming shortened V by 5 bases and J by 8 bases, and 18 bases separated the two germline ends. CDR3 loop: CSVNPGLRRGYTF. For the CDR3, the DNA is TGCAGCGTTAACCCCGGTTTGCGACGGGGCTACACCTTC. Based on the CDR3 plus reference TRBV29-1 and TRBJ1-2, the full variable domain is SAVISQKPSRDICQRGTSLTIQCQVDSQVTMMFWYRQQPGQSLTLIATANQGSEATYESGFVIDKFPISRPNLTFSTLTVSNMSPEDSSIYLCSVNPGLRRGYTFGSGTRLTVV.